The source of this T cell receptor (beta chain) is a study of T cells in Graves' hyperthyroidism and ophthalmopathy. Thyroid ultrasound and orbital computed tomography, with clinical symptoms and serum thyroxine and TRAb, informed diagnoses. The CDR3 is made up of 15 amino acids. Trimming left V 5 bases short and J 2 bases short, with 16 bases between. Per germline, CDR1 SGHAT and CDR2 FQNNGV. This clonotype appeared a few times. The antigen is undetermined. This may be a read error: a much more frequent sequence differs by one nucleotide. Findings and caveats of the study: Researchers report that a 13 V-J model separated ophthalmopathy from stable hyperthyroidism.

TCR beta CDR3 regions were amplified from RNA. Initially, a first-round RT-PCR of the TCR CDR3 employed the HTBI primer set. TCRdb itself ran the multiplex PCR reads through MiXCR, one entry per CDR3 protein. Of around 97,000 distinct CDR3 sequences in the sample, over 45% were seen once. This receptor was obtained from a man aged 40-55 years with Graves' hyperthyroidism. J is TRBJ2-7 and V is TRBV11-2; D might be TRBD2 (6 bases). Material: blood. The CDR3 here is CASSPFAGSAYEQYF. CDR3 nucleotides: TGTGCCAGCAGCCCTTTCGCGGGGAGCGCCTACGAGCAGTACTTC.